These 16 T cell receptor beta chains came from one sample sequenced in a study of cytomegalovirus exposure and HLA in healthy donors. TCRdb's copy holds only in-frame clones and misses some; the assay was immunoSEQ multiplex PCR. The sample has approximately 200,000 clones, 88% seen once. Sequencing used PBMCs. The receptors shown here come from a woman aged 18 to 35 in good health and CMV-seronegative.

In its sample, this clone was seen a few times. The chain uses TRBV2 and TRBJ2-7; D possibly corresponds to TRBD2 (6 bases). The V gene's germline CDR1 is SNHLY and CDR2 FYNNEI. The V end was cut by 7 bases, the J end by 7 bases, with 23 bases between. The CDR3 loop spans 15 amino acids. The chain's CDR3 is CASTPDWRGMGEQYF. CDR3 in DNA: TGTGCCAGCACCCCTGACTGGAGGGGAATGGGGGAGCAGTACTTC.

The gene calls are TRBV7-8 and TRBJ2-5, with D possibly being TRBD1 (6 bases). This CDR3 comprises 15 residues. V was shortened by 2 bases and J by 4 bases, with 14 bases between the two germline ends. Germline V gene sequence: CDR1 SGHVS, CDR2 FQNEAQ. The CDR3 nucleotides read TGTGCCAGCAGCTTATCTCCCCGAGGGGGAGAGACCCAGTACTTC. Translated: CASSLSPRGGETQYF.

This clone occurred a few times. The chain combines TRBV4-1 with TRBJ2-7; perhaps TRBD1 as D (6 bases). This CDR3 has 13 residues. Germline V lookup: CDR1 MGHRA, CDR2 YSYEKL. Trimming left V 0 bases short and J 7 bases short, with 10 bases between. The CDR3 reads CASSQEGAAEQYF. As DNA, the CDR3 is TGCGCCAGCAGCCAAGAGGGGGCCGCGGAGCAGTACTTC.

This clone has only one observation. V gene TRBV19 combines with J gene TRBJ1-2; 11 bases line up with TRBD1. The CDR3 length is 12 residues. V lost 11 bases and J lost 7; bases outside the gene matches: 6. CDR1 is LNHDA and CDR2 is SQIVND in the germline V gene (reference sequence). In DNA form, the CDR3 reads TGTGCCTCCGGACAGGGGGCGGGTGGCTACACCTTC. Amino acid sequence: CASGQGAGGYTF.

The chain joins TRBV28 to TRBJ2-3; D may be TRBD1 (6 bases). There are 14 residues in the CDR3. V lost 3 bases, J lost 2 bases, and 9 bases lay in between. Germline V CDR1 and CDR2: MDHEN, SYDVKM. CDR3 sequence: CASSLTGFTDTQYF. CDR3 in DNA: TGTGCCAGCAGTTTGACAGGATTCACAGATACGCAGTATTTT.

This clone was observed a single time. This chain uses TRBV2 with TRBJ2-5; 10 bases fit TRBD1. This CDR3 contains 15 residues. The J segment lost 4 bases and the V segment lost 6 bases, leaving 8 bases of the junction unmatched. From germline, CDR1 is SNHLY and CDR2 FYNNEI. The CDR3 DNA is TGTGCCAGCAGGAGACAGGGGGCGCGCGGAGAGACCCAGTACTTC. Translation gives CASRRQGARGETQYF.

The CDR3 protein is CASSSGTSASDTQYF. Here the CDR3 DNA reads TGCGCCAGCAGCTCCGGGACTAGCGCATCAGATACGCAGTATTTT. The chain links TRBV5-1 to TRBJ2-3, with 10 nucleotides matching TRBD2. CDR3 length equals 15 residues. Germline assignment: CDR1 SGHRS and CDR2 YFSETQ. Trimming removed 3 bases from V and 4 bases from J; junction bases left unmatched: 5.

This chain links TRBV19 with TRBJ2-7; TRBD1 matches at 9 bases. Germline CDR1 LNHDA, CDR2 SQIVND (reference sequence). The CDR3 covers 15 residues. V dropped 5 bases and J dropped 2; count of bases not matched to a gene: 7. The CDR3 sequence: CASSSQRQGAYEQYF. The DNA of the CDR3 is TGTGCCAGTAGTTCCCAAAGACAGGGGGCCTACGAGCAGTACTTC.

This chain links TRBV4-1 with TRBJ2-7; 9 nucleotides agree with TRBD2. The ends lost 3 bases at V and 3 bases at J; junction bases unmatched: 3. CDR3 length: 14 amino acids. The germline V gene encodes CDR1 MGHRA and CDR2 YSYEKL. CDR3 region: CASSQTSGDYEQYF. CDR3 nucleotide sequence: TGCGCCAGCAGCCAGACTAGCGGAGACTACGAGCAGTACTTC.

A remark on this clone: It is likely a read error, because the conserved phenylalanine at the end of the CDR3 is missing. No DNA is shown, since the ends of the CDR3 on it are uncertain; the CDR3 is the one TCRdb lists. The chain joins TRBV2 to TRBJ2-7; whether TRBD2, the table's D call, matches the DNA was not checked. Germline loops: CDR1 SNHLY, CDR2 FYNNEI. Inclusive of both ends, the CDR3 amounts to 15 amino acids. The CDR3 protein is CASSEARASGRALSL.

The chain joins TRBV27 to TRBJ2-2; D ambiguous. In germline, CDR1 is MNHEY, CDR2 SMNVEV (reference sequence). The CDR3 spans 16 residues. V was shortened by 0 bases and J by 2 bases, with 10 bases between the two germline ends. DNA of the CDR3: TGTGCCAGCAGTTTATCGCGAAGCCTAAACACCGGGGAGCTGTTTTTT. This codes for CASSLSRSLNTGELFF.

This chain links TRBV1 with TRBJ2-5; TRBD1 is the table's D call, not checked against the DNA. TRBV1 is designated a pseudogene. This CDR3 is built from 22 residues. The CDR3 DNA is TGCACCAGCAGCCAAGCCCCCGGGTTTGGAAGGACAGGGGGAAGGGACGAAGAGACCCAGTACTTC. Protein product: CTSSQAPGFGRTGGRDEETQYF.

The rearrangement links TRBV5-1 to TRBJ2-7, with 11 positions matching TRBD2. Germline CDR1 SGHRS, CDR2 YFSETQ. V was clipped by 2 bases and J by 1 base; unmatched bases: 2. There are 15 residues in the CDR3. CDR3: CASSFSGRGSYEQYF. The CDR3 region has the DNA TGCGCCAGCAGCTTTAGCGGGAGGGGTTCCTACGAGCAGTACTTC.

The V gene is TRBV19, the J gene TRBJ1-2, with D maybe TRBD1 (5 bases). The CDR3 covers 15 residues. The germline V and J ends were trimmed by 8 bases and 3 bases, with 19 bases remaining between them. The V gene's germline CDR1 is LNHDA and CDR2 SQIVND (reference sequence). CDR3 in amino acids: CASQGGDPVHYGYTF. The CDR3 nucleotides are TGTGCCAGTCAGGGAGGGGATCCGGTTCACTATGGCTACACCTTC.

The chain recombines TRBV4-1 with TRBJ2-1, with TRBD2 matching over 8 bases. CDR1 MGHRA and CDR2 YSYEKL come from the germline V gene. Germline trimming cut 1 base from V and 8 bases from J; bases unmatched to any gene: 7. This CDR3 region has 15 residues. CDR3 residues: CASSQVFLAGYEQFF. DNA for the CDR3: TGCGCCAGCAGCCAAGTTTTCCTAGCGGGCTATGAGCAGTTCTTC.

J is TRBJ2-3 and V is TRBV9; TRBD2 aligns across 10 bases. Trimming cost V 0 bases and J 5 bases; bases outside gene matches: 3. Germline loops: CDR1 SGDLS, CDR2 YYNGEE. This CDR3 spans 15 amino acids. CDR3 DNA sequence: TGTGCCAGCAGCGTAGGGCTAGCGGGAGAAGATACGCAGTATTTT. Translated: CASSVGLAGEDTQYF.